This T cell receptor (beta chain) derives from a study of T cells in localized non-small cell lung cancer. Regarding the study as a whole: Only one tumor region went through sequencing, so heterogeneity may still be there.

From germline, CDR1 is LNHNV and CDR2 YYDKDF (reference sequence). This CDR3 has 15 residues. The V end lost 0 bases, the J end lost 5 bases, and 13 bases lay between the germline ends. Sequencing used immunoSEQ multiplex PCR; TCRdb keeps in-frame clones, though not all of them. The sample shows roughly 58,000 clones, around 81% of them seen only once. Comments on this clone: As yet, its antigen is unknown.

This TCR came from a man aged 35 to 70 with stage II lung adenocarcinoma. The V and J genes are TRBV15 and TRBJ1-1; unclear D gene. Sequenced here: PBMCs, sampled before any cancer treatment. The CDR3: CATSRDPKVGTEAFF. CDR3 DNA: TGTGCCACCAGCAGAGATCCCAAAGTGGGGACTGAAGCTTTCTTT.